The T cell receptor beta chain under discussion was sequenced for a study of T cell repertoires in cytomegalovirus infection. General study findings and limits: The ex vivo response was dominated by HLA-C-restricted CMV-specific TCR beta clonotypes.

Each CDR3 protein gets one entry after TCRdb re-called the reads with MiXCR. This table holds 400,000 to 600,000 distinct CDR3 sequences, about 42% found once. Germline values: CDR1 LGHNA, CDR2 YSLEER. Trimming took off 4 bases at V and 1 base at J, with 18 bases between the two ends. The CDR3 contains 17 residues. On this clonotype: Its specificity is not known.

The TCR was taken from a human donor in good health (CMV status not recorded). Some clones in this sample may be carry-over from other donors' samples. The material was cultured PBMCs, obtained from culture after CMV antigen stimulation. The chain is built from TRBV4-3 and TRBJ2-3, with a possible D match to TRBD2 (5 bases). CDR3 amino acids: CASSPLGLSRGTDTQYF. The CDR3 DNA reads TGCGCCAGCAGCCCATTAGGACTTTCACGGGGCACAGATACGCAGTATTTT.